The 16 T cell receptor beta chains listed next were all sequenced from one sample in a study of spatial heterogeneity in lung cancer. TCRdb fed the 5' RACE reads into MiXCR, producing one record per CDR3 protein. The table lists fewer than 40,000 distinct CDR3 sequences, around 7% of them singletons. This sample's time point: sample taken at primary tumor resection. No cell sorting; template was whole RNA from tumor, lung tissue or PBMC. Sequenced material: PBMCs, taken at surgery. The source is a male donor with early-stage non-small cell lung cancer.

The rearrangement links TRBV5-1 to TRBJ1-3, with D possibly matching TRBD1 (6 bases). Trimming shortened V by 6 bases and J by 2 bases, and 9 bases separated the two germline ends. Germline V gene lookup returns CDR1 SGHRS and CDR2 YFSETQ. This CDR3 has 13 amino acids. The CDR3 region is CASMQGTGNTIYF. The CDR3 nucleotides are TGCGCCAGCATGCAGGGGACTGGAAACACCATATATTTT. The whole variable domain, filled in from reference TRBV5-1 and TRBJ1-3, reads KAGVTQTPRYLIKTRGQQVTLSCSPISGHRSVSWYQQTPGQGLQFLFEYFSETQRNKGNFPGRFSGRQFSNSRSEMNVSTLELGDSALYLCASMQGTGNTIYFGEGSWLTVV.

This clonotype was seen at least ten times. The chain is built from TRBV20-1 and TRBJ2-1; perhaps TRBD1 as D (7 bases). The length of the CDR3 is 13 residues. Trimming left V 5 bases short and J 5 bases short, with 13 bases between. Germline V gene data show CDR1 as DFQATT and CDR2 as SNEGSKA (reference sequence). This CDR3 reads CSAAGQLNNEQFF. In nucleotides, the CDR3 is TGCAGTGCTGCGGGACAGCTCAACAATGAGCAGTTCTTC.

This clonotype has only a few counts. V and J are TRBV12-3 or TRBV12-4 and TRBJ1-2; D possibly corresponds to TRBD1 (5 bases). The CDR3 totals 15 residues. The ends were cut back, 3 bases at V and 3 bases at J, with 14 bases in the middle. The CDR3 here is CASSFGTLGHYGYTF. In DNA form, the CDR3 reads TGTGCCAGCAGTTTCGGGACCCTCGGGCACTATGGCTACACCTTC.

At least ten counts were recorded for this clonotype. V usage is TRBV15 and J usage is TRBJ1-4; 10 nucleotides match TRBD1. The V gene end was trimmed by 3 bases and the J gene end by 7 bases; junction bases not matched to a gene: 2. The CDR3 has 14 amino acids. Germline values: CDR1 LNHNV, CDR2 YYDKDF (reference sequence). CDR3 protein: CATSRDRGTEKLFF. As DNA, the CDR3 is TGTGCCACCAGCAGGGACAGGGGGACTGAAAAACTGTTTTTT.

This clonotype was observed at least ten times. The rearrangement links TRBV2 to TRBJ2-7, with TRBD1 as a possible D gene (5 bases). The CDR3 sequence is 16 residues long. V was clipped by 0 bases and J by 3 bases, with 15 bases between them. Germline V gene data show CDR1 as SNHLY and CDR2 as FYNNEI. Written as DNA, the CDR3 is TGTGCCAGCAGTGAAGCGCCAGCTTATGGACACTACGAGCAGTACGTC. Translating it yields CASSEAPAYGHYEQYV.

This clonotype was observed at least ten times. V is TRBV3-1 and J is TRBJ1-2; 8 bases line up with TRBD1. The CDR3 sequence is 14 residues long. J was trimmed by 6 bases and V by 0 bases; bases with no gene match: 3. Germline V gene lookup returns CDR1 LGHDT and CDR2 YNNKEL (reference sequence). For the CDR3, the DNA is TGTGCCAGCAGCCAAGACAGGGGGCAGGATGGCTACACCTTC. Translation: CASSQDRGQDGYTF.

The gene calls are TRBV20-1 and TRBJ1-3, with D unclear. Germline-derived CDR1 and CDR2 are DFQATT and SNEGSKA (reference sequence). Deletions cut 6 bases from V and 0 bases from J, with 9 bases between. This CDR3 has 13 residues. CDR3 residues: CSAYSVSGNTIYF. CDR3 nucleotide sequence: TGCAGTGCCTACAGTGTCTCTGGAAACACCATATATTTT.

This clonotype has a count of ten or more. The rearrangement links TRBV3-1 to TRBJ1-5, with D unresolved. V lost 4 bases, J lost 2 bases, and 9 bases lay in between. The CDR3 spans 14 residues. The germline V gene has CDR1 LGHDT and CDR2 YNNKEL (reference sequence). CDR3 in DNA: TGTGCCAGCAGCCTGGGTGGCCGCAATCAGCCCCAGCATTTT. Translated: CASSLGGRNQPQHF.

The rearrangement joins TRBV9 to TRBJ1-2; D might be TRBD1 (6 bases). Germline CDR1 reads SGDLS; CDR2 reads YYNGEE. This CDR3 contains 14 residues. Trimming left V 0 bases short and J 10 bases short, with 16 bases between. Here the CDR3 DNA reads TGTGCCAGCAGCGTAGTGCAACCGGGACATCACTACACCTTC. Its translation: CASSVVQPGHHYTF.

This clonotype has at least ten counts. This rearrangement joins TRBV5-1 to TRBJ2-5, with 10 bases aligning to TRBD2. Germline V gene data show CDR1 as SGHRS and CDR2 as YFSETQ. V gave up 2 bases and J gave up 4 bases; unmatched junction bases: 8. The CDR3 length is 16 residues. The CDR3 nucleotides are TGCGCCAGCAGCTTTGCTAGCGGGAGTTTGGGAGAGACCCAGTACTTC. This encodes CASSFASGSLGETQYF.

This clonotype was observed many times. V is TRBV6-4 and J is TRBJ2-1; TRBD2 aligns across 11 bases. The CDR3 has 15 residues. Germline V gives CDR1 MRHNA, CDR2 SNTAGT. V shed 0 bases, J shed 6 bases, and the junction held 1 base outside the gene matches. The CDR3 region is CASSDSSGGANEQFF. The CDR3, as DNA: TGTGCCAGCAGTGACTCTAGCGGGGGGGCCAATGAGCAGTTCTTC.

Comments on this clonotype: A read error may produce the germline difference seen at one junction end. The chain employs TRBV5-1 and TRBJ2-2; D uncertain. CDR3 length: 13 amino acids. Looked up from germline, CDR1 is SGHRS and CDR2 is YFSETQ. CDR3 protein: CVSSPVESGELFF. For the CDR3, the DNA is TGCGTCAGCAGCCCCGTAGAGTCCGGGGAGCTGTTTTTT. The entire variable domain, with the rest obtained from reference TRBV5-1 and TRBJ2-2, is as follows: KAGVTQTPRYLIKTRGQQVTLSCSPISGHRSVSWYQQTPGQGLQFLFEYFSETQRNKGNFPGRFSGRQFSNSRSEMNVSTLELGDSALYLCVSSPVESGELFFGEGSRLTVL.

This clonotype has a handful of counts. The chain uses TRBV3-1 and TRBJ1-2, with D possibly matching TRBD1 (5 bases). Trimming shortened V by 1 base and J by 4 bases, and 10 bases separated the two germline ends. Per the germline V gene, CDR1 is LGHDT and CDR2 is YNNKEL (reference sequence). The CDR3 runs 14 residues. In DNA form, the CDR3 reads TGTGCCAGCAGCCAAGCGGGGGTTTCCTATGGCTACACCTTC. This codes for CASSQAGVSYGYTF.

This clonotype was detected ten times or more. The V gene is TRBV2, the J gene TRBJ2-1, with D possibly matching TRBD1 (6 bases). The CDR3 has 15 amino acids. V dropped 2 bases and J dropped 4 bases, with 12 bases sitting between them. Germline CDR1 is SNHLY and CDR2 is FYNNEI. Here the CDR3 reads CASSEFQDSYNEQFF. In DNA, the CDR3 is TGTGCCAGCAGTGAATTTCAGGACAGTTACAATGAGCAGTTCTTC. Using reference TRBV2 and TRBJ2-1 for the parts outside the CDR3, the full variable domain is EPEVTQTPSHQVTQMGQEVILRCVPISNHLYFYWYRQILGQKVEFLVSFYNNEISEKSEIFDDQFSVERPDGSNFTLKIRSTKLEDSAMYFCASSEFQDSYNEQFFGPGTRLTVL.

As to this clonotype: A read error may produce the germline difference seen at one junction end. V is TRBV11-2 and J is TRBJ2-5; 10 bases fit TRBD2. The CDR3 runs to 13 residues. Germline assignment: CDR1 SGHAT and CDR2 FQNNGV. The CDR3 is CASRLAGGETQYF. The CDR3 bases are TGTGCCAGCAGATTAGCGGGAGGTGAGACCCAGTACTTC. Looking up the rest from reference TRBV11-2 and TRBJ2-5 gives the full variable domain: EAGVAQSPRYKIIEKRQSVAFWCNPISGHATLYWYQQILGQGPKLLIQFQNNGVVDDSQLPKDRFSAERLKGVDSTLKIQPAKLEDSAVYLCASRLAGGETQYFGPGTRLLVL.

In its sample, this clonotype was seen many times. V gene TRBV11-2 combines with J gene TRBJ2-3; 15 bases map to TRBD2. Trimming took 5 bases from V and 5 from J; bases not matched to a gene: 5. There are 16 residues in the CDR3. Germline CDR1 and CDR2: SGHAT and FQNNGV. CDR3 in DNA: TGTGCCAGCAGCCGGACTAGCGGGAGGGCCGTAGATACGCAGTATTTT. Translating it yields CASSRTSGRAVDTQYF. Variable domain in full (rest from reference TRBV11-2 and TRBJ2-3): EAGVAQSPRYKIIEKRQSVAFWCNPISGHATLYWYQQILGQGPKLLIQFQNNGVVDDSQLPKDRFSAERLKGVDSTLKIQPAKLEDSAVYLCASSRTSGRAVDTQYFGPGTRLTVL.